This is a list of T cell receptor beta chains from one sample in a study of OX40 agonist ivuxolimab in advanced cancers. Profiled with immunoSEQ multiplex PCR; TCRdb holds only in-frame clones, not every one. The data show 50,000 to 75,000 clones, 70% to 90% seen once. Sequencing used CD4+ or CD8+ T cells sorted from blood, obtained in a trial of the OX40 agonist ivuxolimab. These receptors were collected from an adult with an advanced solid tumor such as melanoma, head and neck, liver or kidney cancer. CDR3s include the opening cysteine and the closing phenylalanine or tryptophan. The order of the fields is D gene, V gene, clone size, J gene, CDR3 protein, CDR3 DNA. D genes are given only for firm matches. Size tells how often a clone was seen (once, few, many) or the class of an expanded clone, and some rows leave it out.

>.|TRBV19|.|TRBJ1-6
CASSIGPITNSPLHF
TGTGCCAGTAGTATAGGCCCCATTACCAATTCACCCCTCCACTTT
>.|TRBV2|.|TRBJ1-5
CASSERAVAQPQHF
TGTGCCAGCAGTGAAAGGGCAGTAGCTCAGCCCCAGCATTTT
>TRBD1|TRBV5-1|.|TRBJ1-1
CASSLDLEGADTEAFF
TGCGCCAGCAGCTTGGATCTTGAGGGGGCTGACACTGAAGCTTTCTTT
>TRBD1|TRBV6-1|.|TRBJ1-5
CASSEALTGTANQPQHF
TGTGCCAGCAGTGAAGCGCTTACCGGGACAGCCAATCAGCCCCAGCATTTT
>TRBD1|TRBV6-6|.|TRBJ1-6
CASSPTGETPLHF
TGTGCCAGCAGCCCGACAGGGGAAACACCCCTCCACTTT
>.|TRBV5-1|.|TRBJ2-3
CASSRSLSRGGTDTQYF
TGCGCCAGCAGCCGTAGCCTTTCCAGGGGCGGCACAGATACGCAGTATTTT
>.|TRBV7-8|.|TRBJ2-2
CASSLEDITGELFF
TGTGCCAGCAGCTTAGAAGACATCACCGGGGAGCTGTTTTTT
>.|TRBV10-3|.|TRBJ1-1
CAISMNGGYTEAFF
TGTGCCATCAGTATGAACGGGGGGTACACTGAAGCTTTCTTT
>TRBD1|TRBV5-1|.|TRBJ2-5
CASSLVGQGMYQETQYF
TGCGCCAGCAGCTTGGTGGGACAGGGGATGTACCAAGAGACCCAGTACTTC
>.|TRBV6-5|.|TRBJ1-2
CASSPGVLGYTF
TGTGCCAGCAGCCCCGGAGTTTTGGGCTACACCTTC
>.|TRBV5-1|.|TRBJ2-2
CASSLRQIANTGELFF
TGCGCCAGCAGCTTGCGACAGATCGCGAACACCGGGGAGCTGTTTTTT
>TRBD1|TRBV19|.|TRBJ2-7
CASSDRDRGRYEQYF
TGTGCCAGTAGCGACCGGGACAGGGGTAGATACGAGCAGTACTTC
>.|TRBV18|.|TRBJ2-1
CASSRSRDEQFF
TGTGCCAGCTCACGATCCCGCGATGAGCAGTTCTTC
>.|TRBV19|.|TRBJ2-5
CASSIEGGRGGSPETQYF
TGTGCCAGTAGTATAGAGGGGGGCAGGGGCGGATCGCCGGAGACCCAGTACTTC
>TRBD2|TRBV5-1|.|TRBJ2-5
CASSPGTSMETQYF
TGCGCCAGCAGCCCCGGGACTAGTATGGAGACCCAGTACTTC
>.|TRBV27|few|TRBJ1-2
CARPESRGYTF
TGTGCCCGCCCGGAATCTCGGGGCTACACCTTC
>TRBD2|TRBV7-6|once|TRBJ2-7
CASSRLALAGEYEQYF
TGTGCCAGCAGCCGATTGGCTCTAGCGGGGGAATACGAGCAGTACTTC
>TRBD1|TRBV29-1|.|TRBJ1-1
CSVKEDRANTEAFF
TGCAGCGTGAAGGAAGACAGGGCGAACACTGAAGCTTTCTTT
>.|TRBV6-1|.|TRBJ1-3
CASSVTAFSGNTIYF
TGTGCCAGCAGTGTTACAGCGTTCTCTGGAAACACCATATATTTT
>.|TRBV19|few|TRBJ2-3
CASSIGGIPNTDTQYF
TGTGCCAGTAGTATAGGCGGTATTCCCAACACAGATACGCAGTATTTT
>TRBD1|TRBV29-1|once|TRBJ1-1
CSVGGQDAEAFF
TGCAGCGTTGGTGGACAGGATGCTGAAGCTTTCTTT
>.|TRBV11-3|.|TRBJ2-7
CASSLVRGEQYF
TGTGCCAGCAGCTTAGTTCGTGGGGAGCAGTACTTC
>.|TRBV7-2|few|TRBJ2-6
CASSPRTASGANVLTF
TGTGCCAGCAGCCCCAGGACAGCCTCTGGGGCCAACGTCCTGACTTTC
>.|TRBV5-5|.|TRBJ1-2
CASTQLVPHPGYGYTF
TGTGCCAGCACGCAGCTTGTCCCCCATCCAGGGTATGGCTACACCTTC
>TRBD1|TRBV27|.|TRBJ2-1
CASSLGAGGVLNEQFF
TGTGCCAGCAGTTTAGGGGCAGGGGGAGTTCTAAATGAGCAGTTCTTC
>.|TRBV5-1|few|TRBJ2-7
CARTRGRRSSYEQYF
TGCGCCAGGACGCGGGGACGGAGAAGCTCCTACGAGCAGTACTTC
>.|TRBV9|.|TRBJ2-1
CASSGILGEQFF
TGTGCCAGCAGCGGGATATTGGGTGAGCAGTTCTTC
>.|TRBV5-1|.|TRBJ1-2
CASSLGGTANYGYTF
TGCGCCAGCAGCTTGGGAGGTACAGCTAACTATGGCTACACCTTC
>TRBD2|TRBV11-3|.|TRBJ2-1
CASSGGLAGEHEQFF
TGTGCCAGCAGCGGGGGACTAGCGGGGGAGCATGAGCAGTTCTTC
>TRBD1|TRBV27|.|TRBJ2-5
CASTPTGQQETQYF
TGTGCCAGCACCCCGACAGGGCAACAAGAGACCCAGTACTTC
>TRBD1|TRBV19|.|TRBJ1-4
CASSTRQGFGEKLFF
TGTGCCAGTAGTACTCGACAGGGGTTCGGGGAAAAACTGTTTTTT
>TRBD2|TRBV5-4|.|TRBJ2-7
CASSSAGLAGAVPYEQYF
TGTGCCAGCAGCTCCGCGGGACTAGCGGGGGCGGTGCCCTACGAGCAGTACTTC
>.|TRBV19|.|TRBJ2-3
CASSPGRGFNLDTQYF
TGTGCCAGTAGTCCCGGTCGGGGGTTTAATTTAGATACGCAGTATTTT
>.|TRBV4-1|.|TRBJ2-2
CASSRSFGELFF
TGCGCCAGCAGCCGTTCGTTCGGGGAGCTGTTTTTT
>.|TRBV7-2|.|TRBJ1-3
CASSLLRPGNTIYF
TGTGCCAGCAGCTTACTGCGCCCTGGAAACACCATATATTTT
>.|TRBV5-1|.|TRBJ1-3
CASSLGASPGQIGNTIYF
TGCGCCAGCAGCTTGGGGGCTTCCCCGGGGCAAATTGGAAACACCATATATTTT
>.|TRBV19|.|TRBJ2-5
CASSIRGATGQETQYF
TGTGCCAGTAGTATCCGGGGGGCAACGGGACAAGAGACCCAGTACTTC
>.|TRBV2|.|TRBJ2-2
CASRRQVPGELFF
TGTGCCAGCAGGAGACAGGTTCCCGGGGAGCTGTTTTTT
>.|TRBV7-8|.|TRBJ1-4
CASSPSGIRSEKLFF
TGTGCCAGCAGCCCCTCCGGAATCAGGAGTGAAAAACTGTTTTTT
>.|TRBV6-1|.|TRBJ2-5
CASSATDIETQYF
TGTGCCAGCAGTGCGACAGATATCGAGACCCAGTACTTC
>TRBD2|TRBV18|.|TRBJ2-1
CASSPRQRGVHNEQFF
TGTGCCAGCTCACCACGGCAGCGGGGGGTTCACAATGAGCAGTTCTTC
>.|TRBV6-1|few|TRBJ1-5
CASSEEGGFNQPQHF
TGTGCCAGCAGTGAAGAAGGGGGATTCAATCAGCCCCAGCATTTT
>.|TRBV20-1|.|TRBJ1-2
CSARELNGYTF
TGCAGTGCTAGAGAGTTGAATGGCTACACCTTC